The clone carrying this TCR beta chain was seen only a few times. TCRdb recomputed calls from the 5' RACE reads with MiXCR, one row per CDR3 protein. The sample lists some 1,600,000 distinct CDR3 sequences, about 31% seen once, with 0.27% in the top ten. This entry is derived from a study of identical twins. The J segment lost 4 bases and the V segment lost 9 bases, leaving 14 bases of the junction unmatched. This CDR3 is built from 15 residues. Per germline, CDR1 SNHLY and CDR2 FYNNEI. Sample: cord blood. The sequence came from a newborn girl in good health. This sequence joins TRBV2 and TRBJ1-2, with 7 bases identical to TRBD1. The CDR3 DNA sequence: TGTGCCAGAGGGACAACGGACAGGCAACTCTATGGCTACACCTTC. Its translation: CARGTTDRQLYGYTF. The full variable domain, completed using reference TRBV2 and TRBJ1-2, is EPEVTQTPSHQVTQMGQEVILRCVPISNHLYFYWYRQILGQKVEFLVSFYNNEISEKSEIFDDQFSVERPDGSNFTLKIRSTKLEDSAMYFCARGTTDRQLYGYTFGSGTRLTVV.